The rows below give T cell receptor beta chains drawn from one sample of a study of blood T cell repertoires in COVID-19. Using immunoSEQ multiplex PCR, the repertoire was profiled, and TCRdb retains in-frame clones only, with some absent. Of some 250,000 clones listed, 85% to 90% were seen once; the top ten hold more than 10%. Material for sequencing was peripheral blood. The receptors here all came from a woman in her thirties with COVID-19, enrolled during active disease. CDR3s include the opening cysteine and the closing phenylalanine or tryptophan. D genes are given only for firm matches. Rows may omit the clone size; those that give it use once, few, many or a size class.

>.|TRBJ2-5|TRBV12-3/TRBV12-4|.
TGTGCCAGCAGTTTATTGACAGGCGAGACCCAGTACTTC
CASSLLTGETQYF
>.|TRBJ1-4|TRBV6-5|.
TGTGCCAGCAGTTACTATCAGGGGTATGAAAAACTGTTTTTT
CASSYYQGYEKLFF
>.|TRBJ2-3|TRBV4-2|TRBD2
TGTGCCAGCAGCCGCGGGGGGACCACAGATACGCAGTATTTT
CASSRGGTTDTQYF
>.|TRBJ1-5|TRBV28|.
TGTGCCAGACCTATGACGTCGCCGGGGAATCAGCCCCAGCATTTT
CARPMTSPGNQPQHF
>.|TRBJ1-6|TRBV19|TRBD1
TGTGCCAGTAGTATAGGGGACAGGGGCTTTGATTCACCCCTCCACTTT
CASSIGDRGFDSPLHF
>.|TRBJ1-2|TRBV7-9|TRBD1
TGTGCCAGCAGCTTAGGGTCACCGGACAGGGGGACGGGCTACACCTTC
CASSLGSPDRGTGYTF
>few|TRBJ2-2|TRBV29-1|TRBD2
TGCAGCGTCGGGGGGACGACTAGCGGGGCGGGTGGAGGGGAGCTGTTTTTT
CSVGGTTSGAGGGELFF
>.|TRBJ2-7|TRBV5-1|TRBD2
TGCGCCAGCAGCTTACTAGCGGGGGAAGCCTACGCGCAGTACTTC
CASSLLAGEAYAQYF
>.|TRBJ2-5|TRBV18|.
TGTGCCAGCTCCCCCGACTGGCCGGGAGAGACCCAGTACTTC
CASSPDWPGETQYF
>.|TRBJ2-2|TRBV11-2|.
TGTGCCAGCAGTCCCAGGGGAGTCCCAACCGGGGAGCTGTTTTTT
CASSPRGVPTGELFF
>.|TRBJ2-3|TRBV24-1|.
TGTGCCACCAGTGCGGGGACACGAAGCACAGATACGCAGTATTTT
CATSAGTRSTDTQYF
>.|TRBJ2-2|TRBV2|.
TGTGCCAGTCAGGGGGGCGGGGAGCTGTTTTTT
CASQGGGELFF
>few|TRBJ1-3|TRBV5-1|TRBD1
TGCGCCAGCAGTACAGGGGATGGAAACACCATATATTTT
CASSTGDGNTIYF
>.|TRBJ1-3|TRBV2|.
TGTGCCAGCAGTGAATGGGCAGGGATCGGAAACACCATATATTTT
CASSEWAGIGNTIYF
>.|TRBJ1-5|TRBV9|.
TGTGCCAGCAGCGTAAGCTATAATCAGCCCCAGCATTTT
CASSVSYNQPQHF
>.|TRBJ1-1|TRBV15|.
TGTGCCACCTCCCTGCGGGAGATGAACGCTGAAGCTTTCTTT
CATSLREMNAEAFF
>.|TRBJ2-7|TRBV27|TRBD1
TGTGCCAGCAGTTTGGGCTGGGCAGGGGGCCCTAGGTACTTC
CASSLGWAGGPRYF
>.|TRBJ1-6|TRBV5-1|.
TGCGCCAGCAGCTTGGGCAGGGTGGGCAATTCACCCCTCCACTTT
CASSLGRVGNSPLHF
>.|TRBJ1-2|TRBV28|.
TGTGCCAGCAGTTTATCGGCAGGGGCTCAAACCTATGGCTACACCTTC
CASSLSAGAQTYGYTF
>.|TRBJ2-7|TRBV2|.
TGTGCCAGCAAGTGGACAGAAGCCTACGAGCAGTACTTC
CASKWTEAYEQYF
>once|TRBJ1-1|TRBV28|.
TGTGCCAGCAGTTATCCCCTCTTAGTAACGCAGGTGGGGAACACTGAAGCTTTCTTT
CASSYPLLVTQVGNTEAFF
>.|TRBJ2-3|TRBV5-1|TRBD2
TGCGCCAGCAGCCCGGGACTAGGAGGTGCAGATACGCAGTATTTT
CASSPGLGGADTQYF
>.|TRBJ2-1|TRBV4-2|.
TGTGCCAGCAGCGAGAGGGGCGCGGGGCCTTACAATGAGCAGTTCTTC
CASSERGAGPYNEQFF
>.|TRBJ1-6|TRBV28|.
TGTGCCAGCACCTCGGTATACTATAATTCACCCCTCCACTTT
CASTSVYYNSPLHF
>.|TRBJ1-1|TRBV19|.
TGTGCCAGTACTCGGCTGAGGGTTGGGAACACTGAAGCTTTCTTT
CASTRLRVGNTEAFF
>.|TRBJ2-3|TRBV6-5|.
TGTGCCAGCAGTTACCATACAGGGCAGGATACGCAGTATTTT
CASSYHTGQDTQYF
>.|TRBJ1-2|TRBV3-1/TRBV3-2|TRBD1
TGTGCCAGCAGCCAGTGGACAGGGGCCTATGGCTACACCTTC
CASSQWTGAYGYTF
>.|TRBJ2-7|TRBV11-2|TRBD2
TGTGCCAGCAGCTGGACTAGCGGGGGGGCCTCCTACGAGCAGTACTTC
CASSWTSGGASYEQYF
>.|TRBJ2-4|TRBV5-1|TRBD1
TGCGCCAGCAGCTTGGAGGGCAGGGGGCGGTTTGCCAAAAACATTCAGTACTTC
CASSLEGRGRFAKNIQYF
>.|TRBJ1-2|TRBV5-5|.
TGTGCCAGCAGCGGAACAGCGGGCGGCTACACCTTC
CASSGTAGGYTF
>once|TRBJ2-5|TRBV5-1|.
TGCGCCAGCAGCATAGACAACCAAGAGACCCAGTACTTC
CASSIDNQETQYF
>.|TRBJ2-6|TRBV27|.
TGTGCCAGCAGTCCTAGAGGCTCTGGGGCCAACGTCCTGACTTTC
CASSPRGSGANVLTF
>.|TRBJ2-2|TRBV7-2|.
TGTGCCAGCCACCCCCTCAGGGCCGGGGAGCTGTTTTTT
CASHPLRAGELFF
>.|TRBJ2-1|TRBV30|.
TGTGCCTGGTCAGGGATGGACAATGAGCAGTTCTTC
CAWSGMDNEQFF
>.|TRBJ2-2|TRBV6-8|.
TGTGCCAGCACGGAGATGTCCGGGGAGCTGTTTTTT
CASTEMSGELFF